These T cell receptor beta chains were read from a single sample in a study of blood T cell repertoires in COVID-19. Profiling relied on immunoSEQ multiplex PCR, and the TCRdb table lists in-frame clones only, not all of them. The sample contains some 83,000 clones, 82% of which appear only once. Sequencing input: peripheral blood. Receptor source: a human donor in a cohort sampled during active COVID-19. CDR3s include the opening cysteine and the closing phenylalanine or tryptophan. D genes are given only for firm matches. Not all rows give a size; the values are once, few, many and, for expanded clones, a class.

J: TRBJ2-3; size: .; D: .; V: TRBV7-2; DNA: TGTGCCAGCAGTAGGGACTCGAGCACAGATACGCAGTATTTT; CDR3: CASSRDSSTDTQYF
J: TRBJ2-7; size: .; D: TRBD2; V: TRBV27; DNA: TGTGCCAGCAGTCACAATCCTAGCGGGGGTTCTGCCTACGAGCAGTACTTC; CDR3: CASSHNPSGGSAYEQYF
J: TRBJ2-2; size: few; D: TRBD1; V: TRBV6-6; DNA: TGTGCCAGCAGGACAGGGTCCGGGGAGCTGTTTTTT; CDR3: CASRTGSGELFF
J: TRBJ1-2; size: .; D: .; V: TRBV5-1; DNA: TGCGCCAGCAGTAACGGAGTCCTCTATGGCTACACCTTC; CDR3: CASSNGVLYGYTF
J: TRBJ2-3; size: .; D: TRBD2; V: TRBV19; DNA: TGTGCCAGTAGTTCCTATAGCGGGGGGGCTGAAGATACGCAGTATTTT; CDR3: CASSSYSGGAEDTQYF
J: TRBJ2-3; size: once; D: TRBD1; V: TRBV6-5; DNA: TGTGCCAGCAGGGGGGACAGGGGAAGCACAGATACGCAGTATTTT; CDR3: CASRGDRGSTDTQYF
J: TRBJ1-3; size: .; D: .; V: TRBV7-9; DNA: TGTGCCAGCAGCTCATCTTCCCTGTGGCGGGACTCTGGAAACACCATATATTTT; CDR3: CASSSSSLWRDSGNTIYF
J: TRBJ2-7; size: .; D: TRBD1; V: TRBV5-1; DNA: TGCGCCAGCAGCATTTCGACAGGGAGCGAGCAGTACTTC; CDR3: CASSISTGSEQYF
J: TRBJ2-5; size: .; D: .; V: TRBV28; DNA: TGTGCCAGCAGTCTAGGGGGGGCCGGAGAGACCCAGTACTTC; CDR3: CASSLGGAGETQYF
J: TRBJ1-6; size: .; D: .; V: TRBV28; DNA: TGTGCCAGCAGTCTAACCGTCCCTCTACTCCTCCACTTT; CDR3: CASSLTVPLLLHF
J: TRBJ2-1; size: .; D: TRBD2; V: TRBV19; DNA: TGTGCCAGTAGTATCGGCGGGGGGGCGAATGAGCAGTTCTTC; CDR3: CASSIGGGANEQFF
J: TRBJ1-5; size: .; D: .; V: TRBV12-5; DNA: TGTGCTAGTGGTTTTATGGGACTCAGCAATCAGCCCCAGCATTTT; CDR3: CASGFMGLSNQPQHF
J: TRBJ2-1; size: .; D: .; V: TRBV5-1; DNA: TGCGCCAGCAGCCCCACGGGGGCGGGGGCGGCTGAGCAGTTCTTC; CDR3: CASSPTGAGAAEQFF
J: TRBJ1-5; size: .; D: .; V: TRBV6-6; DNA: TGTGCCAGCAGTTACATGGCGGGGGGCACTCAGCCCCAGCATTTT; CDR3: CASSYMAGGTQPQHF
J: TRBJ1-1; size: .; D: .; V: TRBV18; DNA: TGTGCCAGCTCACCCACACAGGGCCGCACTGAAGCTTTCTTT; CDR3: CASSPTQGRTEAFF
J: TRBJ2-1; size: .; D: TRBD1; V: TRBV28; DNA: TGTGCCAGCAGTCCCTACCTACAGGGGGCGTCCTACAATGAGCAGTTCTTC; CDR3: CASSPYLQGASYNEQFF
J: TRBJ2-7; size: .; D: .; V: TRBV3-1/TRBV3-2; DNA: TGTGCCAGCAGCCCCCGACCGACAGCCTACGAGCAGTACTTC; CDR3: CASSPRPTAYEQYF
J: TRBJ1-5; size: few; D: .; V: TRBV21-1; DNA: TGTGCCAGCAGCCTTACAGGGGCAGTCTATAGCAATCAGCCCCAGCATTTT; CDR3: CASSLTGAVYSNQPQHF
J: TRBJ2-7; size: few; D: TRBD2; V: TRBV2; DNA: TGTGCCAGCAGTGAATTAACTAGCGGGGGGAACGAGCAGTACTTC; CDR3: CASSELTSGGNEQYF
J: TRBJ2-5; size: .; D: TRBD1; V: TRBV12-3/TRBV12-4; DNA: TGTGCCAGCAGGGGGACAGGGGGAGAGACCCAGTACTTC; CDR3: CASRGTGGETQYF
J: TRBJ2-5; size: .; D: .; V: TRBV6-5; DNA: TGTGCCAGCAGACGCACGACAGGACCACAAGAGACCCAGTACTTC; CDR3: CASRRTTGPQETQYF
J: TRBJ2-1; size: .; D: TRBD2; V: TRBV7-2; DNA: TGTGCCAGCAGCCAGAAATCTAGCGGGGGGGCCCGAACCTACAATGAGCAGTTCTTC; CDR3: CASSQKSSGGARTYNEQFF